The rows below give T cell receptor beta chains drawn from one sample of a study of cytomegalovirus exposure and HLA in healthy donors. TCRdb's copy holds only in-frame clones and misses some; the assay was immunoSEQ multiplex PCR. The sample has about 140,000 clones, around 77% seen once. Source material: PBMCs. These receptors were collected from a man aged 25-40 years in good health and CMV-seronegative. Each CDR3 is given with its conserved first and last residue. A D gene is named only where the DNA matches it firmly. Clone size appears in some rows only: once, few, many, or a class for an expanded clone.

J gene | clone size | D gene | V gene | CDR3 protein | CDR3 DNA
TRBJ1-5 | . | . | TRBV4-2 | CASSQGSRGQPQHF | TGTGCCAGCAGCCAAGGAAGCCGAGGGCAGCCCCAGCATTTT
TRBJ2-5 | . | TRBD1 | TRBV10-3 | CAIRGTGAAETQYF | TGTGCCATCAGGGGGACAGGGGCCGCGGAGACCCAGTACTTC
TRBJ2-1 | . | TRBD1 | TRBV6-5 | CASSYSTGEEQFF | TGTGCCAGCAGTTACTCGACAGGGGAGGAGCAGTTCTTC
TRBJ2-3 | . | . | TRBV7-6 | CASSLRGKGSQPNF | TGTGCCAGCAGCTTAAGGGGGAAGGGGTCTCAACCCAATTTT
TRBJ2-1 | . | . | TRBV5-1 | CASSLEGGLEQFF | TGCGCCAGCAGCTTGGAAGGGGGTTTAGAGCAGTTCTTC
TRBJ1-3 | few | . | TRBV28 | CASSLIGGSGNTIYF | TGTGCCAGCAGTTTAATAGGGGGAAGTGGAAACACCATATATTTT
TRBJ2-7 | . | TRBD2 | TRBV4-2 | CASSFSGNAMGEQYF | TGTGCCAGCAGCTTTAGCGGGAACGCTATGGGGGAGCAGTACTTC
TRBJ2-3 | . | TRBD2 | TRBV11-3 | CASSKTSAPDTQYF | TGTGCCAGCAGTAAGACTAGCGCCCCAGATACGCAGTATTTT
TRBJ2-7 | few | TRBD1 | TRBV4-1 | CASSQSTGSYEQYF | TGCGCCAGCAGCCAATCGACAGGGAGTTACGAGCAGTACTTC
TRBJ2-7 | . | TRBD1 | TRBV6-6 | CASSPDRVSSYEQYF | TGTGCCAGCAGTCCGGACAGGGTAAGCTCCTACGAGCAGTACTTC
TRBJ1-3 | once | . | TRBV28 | CASGGGYGNTIYF | TGTGCCAGCGGCGGGGGCTATGGAAACACCATATATTTT
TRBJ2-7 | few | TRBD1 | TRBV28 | CASNLGTGLSYEQYF | TGTGCCAGCAACCTCGGGACAGGACTCTCCTACGAGCAGTACTTC
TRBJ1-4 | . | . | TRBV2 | CASSELPQSNEKLFF | TGTGCCAGCAGTGAACTTCCACAGTCCAATGAAAAACTGTTTTTT
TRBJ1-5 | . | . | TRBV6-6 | CASSYRGLPSNQPQHF | TGTGCCAGCAGTTACAGGGGACTTCCTAGCAATCAGCCCCAGCATTTT
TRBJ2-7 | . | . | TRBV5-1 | CASSLAGAQYEQYF | TGCGCCAGCAGCTTGGCAGGGGCGCAGTACGAGCAGTACTTC
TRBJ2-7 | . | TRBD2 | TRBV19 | CASSIQREGSYEQYF | TGTGCCAGTAGTATTCAGCGGGAGGGATCCTACGAGCAGTACTTC
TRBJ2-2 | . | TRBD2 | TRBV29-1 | CSATGGRASGTNTGELFF | TGCAGCGCCACGGGGGGGAGGGCTAGCGGGACGAACACCGGGGAGCTGTTTTTT
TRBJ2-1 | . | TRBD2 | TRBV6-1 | CASSTLAGDYNEQFF | TGTGCCAGCAGTACTCTAGCGGGAGACTACAATGAGCAGTTCTTC
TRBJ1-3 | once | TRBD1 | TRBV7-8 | CASRRDRTGFGNTIYF | TGTGCCAGCAGGCGGGATCGGACAGGGTTTGGAAACACCATATATTTT
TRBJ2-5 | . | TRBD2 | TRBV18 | CASSPRLAGGLQETQYF | TGTGCCAGCTCACCACGGCTAGCGGGGGGCCTCCAAGAGACCCAGTACTTC
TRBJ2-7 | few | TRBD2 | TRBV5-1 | CASRAGLAGGPRNHEQYF | TGCGCCAGCAGAGCAGGGCTAGCGGGGGGACCTAGAAACCACGAGCAGTACTTC
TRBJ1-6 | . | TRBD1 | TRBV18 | CASSEMDRAPRESPLHF | TGTGCCAGCTCAGAAATGGACAGGGCGCCTAGGGAGTCACCCCTCCACTTT
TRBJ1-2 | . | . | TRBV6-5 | CASSYTGSNYGYTF | TGTGCCAGCAGTTACACAGGGAGTAACTATGGCTACACCTTC
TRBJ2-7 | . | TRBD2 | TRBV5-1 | CASSPAGRGYEQYF | TGCGCCAGCAGTCCCGCAGGGAGGGGCTACGAGCAGTACTTC
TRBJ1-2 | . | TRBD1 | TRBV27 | CASSTRTGGAGYGYTF | TGTGCCAGCAGCACCAGGACAGGGGGCGCGGGATATGGCTACACCTTC
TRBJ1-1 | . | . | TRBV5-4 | CASSLAGSEAFF | TGTGCCAGCAGCTTGGCAGGATCCGAAGCTTTCTTT
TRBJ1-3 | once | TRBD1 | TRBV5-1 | CASSFLTGASGNTIYF | TGCGCCAGCAGCTTTTTGACAGGGGCTTCTGGAAACACCATATATTTT
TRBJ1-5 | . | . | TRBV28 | CASSRQGTSNQPQHF | TGTGCCAGCAGTCGGCAGGGTACAAGCAATCAGCCCCAGCATTTT